This T cell receptor (beta chain) was sequenced during a study of vaccination effects on CD4 cells after COVID-19. Study results and limitations: Only 1 of 255 vaccine-induced clones from healthy vaccinees cross-reacted with common cold coronaviruses. Whether induced by infection or by vaccine, clones showed marked clonal contraction late after vaccination. Few convalescent patients were studied, and early post-infection samples were lacking.

For this clone: The target antigen is unknown.

After expansion with viral peptide pools in the ViraFEST assay, antigen-specific CD4+ T cells were sequenced. Subsequent to about 10 days of culture, CD4+ T cells were isolated. Prior SARS-CoV-2 infection was absent in the vaccine recipients, as shown by negative nucleocapsid antibodies. Assay used: immunoSEQ multiplex PCR; TCRdb lists only in-frame clones, some missing. The table has 8,700 or so clones, approximately 72% seen once; the top ten hold around an eighth. Germline CDR1 is ENHRY and CDR2 is SYGVKD. The CDR3 has 15 amino acids. V lost 0 bases and J lost 3, with 8 bases in between. This clonotype was sampled from a human donor who received a COVID-19 vaccine. The rearrangement uses TRBV10-3 and TRBJ1-4, with a tentative D call TRBD1 (5 bases). Sequences were derived from CD4+ T cells from PBMCs cultured with HCoV-229E spike peptides, sampled before COVID-19 vaccination. The CDR3 loop reads CAISESGVPNEKLFF. The CDR3 DNA reads TGTGCCATCAGTGAGTCAGGGGTTCCTAATGAAAAACTGTTTTTT.